The 10 T cell receptor beta chains reported below all come from one sample, sequenced in a study of T-cell memory formation after mild COVID-19. In TCRdb, the 5' RACE reads were re-called with MiXCR into one record per CDR3 protein. The sample has 150,000 to 200,000 distinct CDR3 sequences, around a third seen once. Sequencing input: PBMCs or a T cell subset sorted from them (not recorded which). The receptors come from an adult woman who had mild COVID-19 (a few samples of this study predate the infection). Cell type and time point are not known.

Details on this clonotype: This may be a read error: a much more frequent sequence differs by one nucleotide. The chain combines TRBV5-5 with TRBJ1-1, with D perhaps matching TRBD1 (6 bases). The CDR3 has 12 amino acids. In germline, CDR1 is SGHKS, CDR2 YYEKEE (reference sequence). CDR3 protein: CVSSAQGTEAFF. CDR3 DNA sequence: TGTGTCAGCAGCGCACAGGGCACTGAAGCTTTCTTT. Complete variable domain (other parts from reference TRBV5-5 and TRBJ1-1): DAGVTQSPTHLIKTRGQQVTLRCSPISGHKSVSWYQQVLGQGPQFIFQYYEKEERGRGNFPDRFSARQFPNYSSELNVNALLLGDSALYLCVSSAQGTEAFFGQGTRLTVV.

This clonotype appeared once. The chain combines TRBV29-1 with TRBJ2-1, with 8 nucleotides matching TRBD2. The CDR3 loop spans 15 amino acids. Losses at the gene ends were 3 bases for V and 7 bases for J; bases not matched to a gene: 11. In germline, CDR1 is SQVTM, CDR2 ANQGSEA. CDR3 DNA: TGCAGCGTTGATTTCGCCCGGGAGGGCCGAAATGAGCAGTTCTTC. It specifies CSVDFAREGRNEQFF.

This clonotype turned up a few times. V gene TRBV20-1 combines with J gene TRBJ2-7; 8 nucleotides match TRBD2. Per the germline V gene, CDR1 is DFQATT and CDR2 is SNEGSKA (reference sequence). This CDR3 is built from 14 residues. The V gene end was trimmed by 0 bases and the J gene end by 7 bases; junction bases not matched to a gene: 8. The CDR3 nucleotides are TGCAGTGCTAGAGATGGGCGGGGGGCAGGGGAGCAGTACTTC. Its protein product is CSARDGRGAGEQYF.

This clonotype has just a few counts. The junction and the germline gene differ at one end; a read error may be behind it. The CDR3 coding sequence is TGTGCCTGGGGCCAGGGTCTCCTGCACTTC. It codes for CAWGQGLLHF. The J gene is TRBJ2-7, the V gene TRBV30; possible D gene TRBD1, 5 bases. The CDR3 runs to 10 residues. CDR1 and CDR2 (germline): GTSNPN, SVGIG (reference sequence). The entire variable domain, with the rest obtained from reference TRBV30 and TRBJ2-7, is as follows: SQTIHQWPATLVQPVGSPLSLECTVEGTSNPNLYWYRQAAGRGLQLLFYSVGIGQISSEVPQNLSASRPQDRQFILSSKKLLLSDSGFYLCAWGQGLLHFGPGTRLTVT.

This clonotype showed up just once. The DNA for the CDR3 is TGTGCCACCAGCAGAGATCCAAAAGTTGCTGAAGCTTTCTTT. Residues: CATSRDPKVAEAFF. This chain uses TRBV15 with TRBJ1-1; no clear D gene. Germline-derived CDR1 and CDR2 are LNHNV and YYDKDF (reference sequence). The CDR3 has 14 residues. Deletions cut 0 bases from V and 6 bases from J, with 11 bases between. Full variable domain (remainder filled in from reference TRBV15 and TRBJ1-1): DAMVIQNPRYQVTQFGKPVTLSCSQTLNHNVMYWYQQKSSQAPKLLFHYYDKDFNNEADTPDNFQSRRPNTSFCFLDIRSPGLGDTAMYLCATSRDPKVAEAFFGQGTRLTVV.

This sequence joins TRBV9 and TRBJ2-5, with 7 positions matching TRBD1. V shed 0 bases, J shed 5 bases, and the junction held 1 base outside the gene matches. From germline, CDR1 is SGDLS and CDR2 YYNGEE. The CDR3 extends over 13 amino acids. The CDR3 reads CASSVEQGETQYF. The CDR3 DNA reads as TGTGCCAGCAGCGTAGAACAGGGGGAGACCCAGTACTTC.

The chain uses TRBV11-3 and TRBJ2-3; the D is unclear. This CDR3 contains 13 residues. Germline V gene lookup returns CDR1 SGHNT and CDR2 YENEEA. V lost 3 bases to trimming and J lost 5 bases, with 9 bases between them. The CDR3 protein is CASSFVWVDTQYF. The CDR3, as DNA: TGTGCCAGCAGCTTTGTCTGGGTAGATACGCAGTATTTT. The whole variable domain, remainder taken from reference TRBV11-3 and TRBJ2-3, is EAGVVQSPRYKIIEKKQPVAFWCNPISGHNTLYWYLQNLGQGPELLIRYENEEAVDDSQLPKDRFSAERLKGVDSTLKIQPAELGDSAVYLCASSFVWVDTQYFGPGTRLTVL.

The rearrangement uses TRBV4-1 and TRBJ1-5, with 8 positions matching TRBD1. The CDR3 is made up of 14 amino acids. With V trimmed by 1 base and J by 4 bases, 0 bases remained unmatched. Germline V gene data show CDR1 as MGHRA and CDR2 as YSYEKL. The CDR3 is CASSQGTGNQPQHF. CDR3 DNA: TGCGCCAGCAGCCAAGGGACAGGGAATCAGCCCCAGCATTTT.

The J gene is TRBJ2-7, the V gene TRBV10-3; 8 bases line up with TRBD2. After removal of 8 bases from V and 0 bases from J, the junction contained 6 bases not matched to a gene. CDR3 length equals 14 residues. The germline V gene has CDR1 ENHRY and CDR2 SYGVKD. The CDR3 DNA reads TGTGCCATCGAACCGGGGGGGAGCTCCTACGAGCAGTACTTC. Translating it yields CAIEPGGSSYEQYF.

This clonotype was seen a handful of times. The chain employs TRBV15 and TRBJ2-5, with TRBD2 identical over 15 bases. This CDR3 is 19 amino acids long. Per germline, CDR1 LNHNV and CDR2 YYDKDF (reference sequence). With V trimmed by 2 bases and J by 2 bases, 9 bases remained unmatched. CDR3 sequence reads: CATSRNGLAGGPEQETQYF. DNA for the CDR3: TGTGCCACCAGCAGAAATGGACTAGCGGGAGGGCCGGAGCAAGAGACCCAGTACTTC.